The entry below gives a single T cell receptor (delta chain) sequence along with its context. Its antigen is not identified. RNA was extracted from the cells and then reverse transcribed. The CDR3 regions were amplified by multiplex PCR from V-gene primers to a constant-region primer. TCRdb applied CATT to the multiplex PCR reads for clone calling. The sample yields tens of thousands of delta-chain clones, about a sixth seen once. This sample is part of a study of Vδ1+ human thymocytes. Study results and limitations: Highly polyclonal TRG and TRD repertoires with Gaussian CDR3 length distributions appeared in thymus. Thymic delta-chain repertoires held roughly 20% Vdelta2 sequences and few Vdelta3, despite high sort purity.

Germline V gene sequence: CDR1 TSWWSYY, CDR2 QGS. The CDR3 totals 23 residues. The V gene lost 3 bases and the J gene lost 2 bases, with 37 bases spanning the gap. This TCR was recovered from a boy less than two years old who had congenital heart surgery. The rearrangement links TRDV1 to TRDJ1; possible D gene TRDD3, 9 bases. Sequenced sample: Vdelta1+ gamma-delta thymocytes from the thymus. Regarding subset: FACS-sorted CD3+ TCRalphabeta- TCRVdelta1+ TCRVdelta2- thymocytes. The CDR3 loop reads CALGDPTSSYGFVLGDTTDKLIF. The CDR3, as DNA: TGTGCTCTTGGGGATCCAACTTCTTCCTACGGTTTCGTACTGGGGGACACTACCGATAAACTCATCTTT.